The 31 T cell receptor beta chains listed next were all sequenced from one sample in a study of post-analysis software for immune sequencing data. Points from the study as a whole: Five TRBV segments were more frequent in patients than controls; TRBV5-6, TRBV5-1 and TRBV20-1 belonged to this group.

Every TCR beta cDNA library bore unique molecular identifiers. TCRdb re-called the PCR reads through MiXCR, storing one row per CDR3 protein. This sample yields roughly 600,000 distinct CDR3 sequences, of which roughly 40% are seen a single time; approximately 1.7% belongs to the top ten. For these receptors, no antigen is known. Sequenced: blood. The receptors stem from a girl aged 10 to 17 with multiple sclerosis.

This sequence joins TRBV6-6 and TRBJ1-5; no clear D. The CDR3 contains 16 residues. Trimming took 1 base from V and 0 from J, leaving 10 bases between them. Germline CDR1 MNHNY, CDR2 SVGAGI (reference sequence). CDR3 sequence (DNA): TGTGCCAGCAGTTACTGGGAGGGCTATAGCAATCAGCCCCAGCATTTT. It encodes CASSYWEGYSNQPQHF.

A few counts support this clonotype. The genes are TRBV20-1 and TRBJ1-1; D call uncertain. The V end was cut by 4 bases, the J end by 7 bases, with 7 bases between. CDR3 length: 10 residues. The germline V gene has CDR1 DFQATT and CDR2 SNEGSKA (reference sequence). The chain's CDR3 is CSATRGEAFF. DNA for the CDR3: TGCAGTGCTACACGGGGTGAAGCTTTCTTT.

The V call is TRBV12-3 or TRBV12-4, the J call TRBJ2-4; tentative D call: TRBD2 (6 bases). Judging by the DNA end, TRBJ2-7 fits better; the J call may be wrong. This CDR3 spans 14 amino acids. The CDR3 coding sequence is TGTGCCAGCAGTTTAGAGACTAGGGCCTACGAGCAGTACTTC. Encoded protein: CASSLETRAYEQYF.

This clonotype has just a few counts. J is TRBJ2-1 and V is TRBV5-1; possible D gene TRBD2, 6 bases. The length of the CDR3 is 16 residues. The V and J ends lost 2 bases and 4 bases respectively, with 16 bases between them. Per germline, CDR1 SGHRS and CDR2 YFSETQ. CDR3 nucleotides: TGCGCCAGCAGCTTCGACATCAGTGGGGGGTACAATGAGCAGTTCTTC. This gives the protein CASSFDISGGYNEQFF.

Concerning this clonotype: One end of the junction is discordant with germline, which a read error may explain. V and J are TRBV4-2 and TRBJ1-5; possible D gene TRBD1, 5 bases. Germline CDR1 is LGHNA and CDR2 is YNFKEQ. This CDR3 region has 15 residues. The CDR3 DNA is TGTGCCAGCAGCCAAGAAGATAGGGGTGGTCAGCCCCGGCATTTT. Its protein product is CASSQEDRGGQPRHF.

This clonotype has a handful of counts. The chain uses TRBV4-1 and TRBJ1-4; no reliable D call. Trimming removed 2 bases at V and 2 bases at J, with 12 bases between. The CDR3 contains 16 residues. Germline V lookup: CDR1 MGHRA, CDR2 YSYEKL. Here the CDR3 DNA reads TGCGCCAGCAGCCAACCCATCGGCTGGACTAATGAAAAACTGTTTTTT. This gives the protein CASSQPIGWTNEKLFF.

This chain links TRBV27 with TRBJ1-1; D remains unclear. The CDR3 length is 14 residues. V was trimmed by 2 bases and J by 0 bases, leaving 7 bases between them. The germline V gene encodes CDR1 MNHEY and CDR2 SMNVEV (reference sequence). The CDR3 region is CASSLASVNTEAFF. CDR3 DNA: TGTGCCAGCAGTTTAGCCTCGGTGAACACTGAAGCTTTCTTT.

This chain connects TRBV20-1 to TRBJ1-6; 9 bases match TRBD1. There are 15 residues in the CDR3. V lost 2 bases, J lost 13 bases, and 12 bases stayed unmatched. Germline CDR1 DFQATT, CDR2 SNEGSKA (reference sequence). The CDR3 sequence: CSARPGQGKGSPLHF. CDR3 in DNA: TGCAGTGCTAGACCCGGACAGGGGAAAGGGTCTCCCCTCCACTTT.

The V call is TRBV29-1, the J call TRBJ1-5; weak D call: TRBD1 (5 bases). Trimming removed 6 bases from V and 1 base from J, with 10 bases in between. CDR1 is SQVTM and CDR2 is ANQGSEA in the germline V gene. There are 13 residues in the CDR3. CDR3 nucleotide sequence: TGCAGCGTATTACAGGAGAGCAATCAGCCCCAGCATTTT. This translates into CSVLQESNQPQHF.

This clonotype was picked up a small number of times. The gene calls are TRBV7-3 and TRBJ2-3; 10 bases are a match to TRBD2. With 5 bases clipped from V and 4 bases from J, the junction kept 6 bases outside the gene matches. CDR3 length equals 15 residues. Germline-derived CDR1 and CDR2 are SGHTA and FQGTGA. The CDR3 region has the DNA TGTGCCAGCAGCCCACTAGCGGGGAGTTCAGATACGCAGTATTTT. The encoded protein is CASSPLAGSSDTQYF.

The chain combines TRBV6-5 with TRBJ2-7; D may be TRBD1 (7 bases). In germline, CDR1 is MNHEY, CDR2 SVGAGI. The CDR3 consists of 15 residues. V lost 4 bases and J lost 7, with 20 bases in between. The CDR3 loop is CASSSTGRDSGEQYF. CDR3 bases: TGTGCCAGCAGTTCTACAGGAAGGGACAGCGGGGAGCAGTACTTC.

The chain employs TRBV5-1 and TRBJ2-1; 8 positions agree with TRBD2. The CDR3 is made up of 17 amino acids. Germline values: CDR1 SGHRS, CDR2 YFSETQ. The V and J ends lost 0 bases and 2 bases, in that order; junction bases with no gene match: 7. The CDR3, as DNA: TGCGCCAGCAGCTTGGCCGGGCGGGGGGTCACCTACAATGAGCAGTTCTTC. Amino acids: CASSLAGRGVTYNEQFF.

This clonotype has a handful of counts. The chain combines TRBV20-1 with TRBJ2-7, with 10 bases that match TRBD2. The CDR3 runs to 15 residues. V was pared by 5 bases and J by 4 bases, with 11 bases of the junction left unmatched. The germline gives CDR1 DFQATT, CDR2 SNEGSKA (reference sequence). The CDR3, as DNA: TGCAGTGCTCCAGACCGAGCGGGGGGGCCGTACGAGCAGTACTTC. Translation gives CSAPDRAGGPYEQYF.

Only a few counts were recorded for this clonotype. The DNA for the CDR3 is TGTGCCAGCAGCTTAGAATTGATCGGCTCTAGCACCTACGAGCAGTACTTC. Protein product: CASSLELIGSSTYEQYF. The chain links TRBV7-2 to TRBJ2-7, with a weak D call TRBD2 (5 bases). The V gene lost 1 base and the J gene lost 2 bases, with 18 bases spanning the gap. Germline CDR1 reads SGHTA; CDR2 reads FQGNSA. CDR3 size: 17 residues.

The table lists this clonotype with a few counts. This chain links TRBV12-3 or TRBV12-4 with TRBJ1-2, with a tentative D call TRBD1 (6 bases). This CDR3 region has 15 residues. V lost 4 bases and J 1 base, leaving 13 bases between the germline ends. CDR3 DNA: TGTGCCAGCAGTTCGCCGACAGGCCATAACTATGGCTACACCTTC. Translation: CASSSPTGHNYGYTF.

There are a few counts of this clonotype. The rearrangement links TRBV20-1 to TRBJ2-5; 8 bases are shared with TRBD1. CDR3 length: 15 amino acids. With 8 bases clipped from V and 3 bases from J, the junction kept 14 bases outside the gene matches. CDR1 is DFQATT and CDR2 is SNEGSKA in the germline V gene (reference sequence). The CDR3 coding sequence is TGCAGTTTTGAGGACCGGACAGGGAAAAAAGAGACCCAGTACTTC. Translation gives CSFEDRTGKKETQYF.

The chain links TRBV5-1 to TRBJ2-5, with 8 positions matching TRBD1. This CDR3 spans 16 amino acids. V shed 3 bases and J 1 base; nucleotides not matched to a gene: 8. CDR1 is SGHRS and CDR2 is YFSETQ in the germline V gene. This CDR3 reads CASSSPRQGFQETQYF. The CDR3 coding sequence is TGCGCCAGCAGCTCCCCAAGACAGGGGTTCCAAGAGACCCAGTACTTC. Full variable domain (rest looked up from reference TRBV5-1 and TRBJ2-5): KAGVTQTPRYLIKTRGQQVTLSCSPISGHRSVSWYQQTPGQGLQFLFEYFSETQRNKGNFPGRFSGRQFSNSRSEMNVSTLELGDSALYLCASSSPRQGFQETQYFGPGTRLLVL.

This chain uses TRBV6-5 with TRBJ1-3, with 7 bases matching TRBD1. Germline CDR1 reads MNHEY; CDR2 reads SVGAGI. The CDR3 spans 16 residues. V shed 5 bases and J 0 bases; nucleotides not matched to a gene: 7. The CDR3: CASSPHRDSSGNTIYF. CDR3 sequence (DNA): TGTGCCAGCAGTCCCCACCGGGACAGCTCTGGAAACACCATATATTTT.

The chain has TRBV5-1 and TRBJ2-7, with D perhaps matching TRBD2 (6 bases). In germline, CDR1 is SGHRS, CDR2 YFSETQ. The CDR3 totals 15 residues. V shed 2 bases and J shed 1 base, with 13 bases lying between them. CDR3 nucleotide sequence: TGCGCCAGCAGCTTTCGGATGAGCGGGTCCTACGAGCAGTACTTC. Protein: CASSFRMSGSYEQYF.

About this clonotype itself: One junction end does not reproduce the germline sequence, and a read error may be involved. J is TRBJ2-5 and V is TRBV7-2; D ambiguous. The CDR3 sequence is 14 residues long. Germline lookup yields CDR1 SGHTA and CDR2 FQGNSA. This CDR3 reads CASSLSGLKEAQYF. As DNA, the CDR3 is TGTGCCAGCAGCTTATCCGGTCTTAAAGAGGCCCAGTACTTC.

This chain links TRBV27 with TRBJ2-2, with a weak D call TRBD2 (6 bases). The germline gives CDR1 MNHEY, CDR2 SMNVEV (reference sequence). The germline V and J ends were trimmed by 3 bases and 6 bases, with 17 bases remaining between them. The CDR3 has 16 residues. The CDR3 DNA reads TGTGCCAGCAGTTTCGTTCTGGGACTTGGGGCCGGGGAGCTGTTTTTT. Translated, it gives CASSFVLGLGAGELFF.

This chain connects TRBV12-5 to TRBJ2-3, with a weak D call TRBD2 (6 bases). Looked up from germline, CDR1 is LGHNT and CDR2 is FRNRAP. There are 16 residues in the CDR3. V lost 0 bases to trimming and J lost 3 bases, with 13 bases between them. The CDR3: CASGLVVGRTTDTQYF. DNA for the CDR3: TGTGCTAGTGGTTTGGTAGTTGGGAGGACTACAGATACGCAGTATTTT.

This sequence joins TRBV12-3 or TRBV12-4 and TRBJ2-6; D is perhaps TRBD1 (5 bases). The CDR3 covers 17 residues. The V end lost 6 bases, the J end lost 3 bases, and 18 bases lay between the germline ends. CDR3: CASRVGEGEDGANVLTF. CDR3 in DNA: TGTGCCAGCAGAGTAGGGGAAGGGGAAGATGGGGCCAACGTCCTGACTTTC.

The chain links TRBV5-1 to TRBJ2-7; 9 bases are shared with TRBD2. The CDR3 spans 15 residues. Germline-derived CDR1 and CDR2 are SGHRS and YFSETQ. J was trimmed by 5 bases and V by 3 bases; bases with no gene match: 9. DNA of the CDR3: TGCGCCAGCAGCTCCCAGCGGGGGGCCCCCAACGAGCAGTACTTC. Amino acids: CASSSQRGAPNEQYF.

This chain joins TRBV7-6 and TRBJ1-2; TRBD1 might be the D (6 bases). Germline V lookup: CDR1 SGHVS, CDR2 FNYEAQ. The CDR3 covers 15 residues. V was cut by 5 bases and J by 1 base, with 14 bases left in between. The CDR3 DNA reads TGTGCCAGCAGCAGCCTGAGGACAGTTAACTATGGCTACACCTTC. Translation gives CASSSLRTVNYGYTF.

The chain employs TRBV28 and TRBJ2-3, with D tentatively TRBD1 (5 bases). The germline gives CDR1 MDHEN, CDR2 SYDVKM. The CDR3 sequence is 15 residues long. With 6 bases removed from V and 0 bases from J, the gap between germline ends came to 13 bases. The DNA for the CDR3 is TGTGCCAGCAGCCCCATCAGGGTTAGCACAGATACGCAGTATTTT. The encoded protein is CASSPIRVSTDTQYF.

This clonotype was found many times. The junction shows a germline mismatch at one end, possibly a read error. The chain employs TRBV5-1 and TRBJ2-7; TRBD2 agrees at 11 bases. This CDR3 has 15 amino acids. Germline V lookup: CDR1 SGHRS, CDR2 YFSETQ. The CDR3 sequence is CASSLGLAGSYEQYF. The CDR3 region has the DNA TGTGCCAGCAGCCTCGGACTAGCGGGCTCCTACGAGCAGTACTTC.

This clonotype was seen once. The V call is TRBV12-3 or TRBV12-4, the J call TRBJ1-5; D uncertain. Deletions cut 1 base from V and 6 bases from J, with 10 bases between. The CDR3 has 14 amino acids. This chain's CDR3 is CASSLGYGGQPQHF. In nucleotides, the CDR3 is TGTGCCAGCAGTTTAGGTTACGGAGGTCAGCCCCAGCATTTT.

The chain links TRBV13 to TRBJ2-7; a weak D match, TRBD1 (6 bases). Germline assignment: CDR1 PRHDT and CDR2 FYEKMQ (reference sequence). The V end was cut by 6 bases, the J end by 5 bases, with 17 bases between. CDR3 length: 14 amino acids. The CDR3 region has the DNA TGTGCCAGCAGAATCGCTGGGACAAGCAACGAGCAGTACTTC. Its translation is CASRIAGTSNEQYF.

This clonotype was observed a handful of times. The CDR3 bases are TGCAGCGTTGAAATGGCAGGGGCCCGCTATGGCTACACCTTC. Translation gives CSVEMAGARYGYTF. The chain combines TRBV29-1 with TRBJ1-2, with D perhaps matching TRBD1 (6 bases). V was clipped by 2 bases and J by 4 bases, with 14 bases between them. CDR3 length: 14 amino acids. From germline, CDR1 is SQVTM and CDR2 ANQGSEA.

The sample holds a few counts of this clonotype. The genes are TRBV29-1 and TRBJ2-5, with 11 bases identical to TRBD1. The better agreement between TRBJ2-7 and the DNA end casts doubt on the J call. This CDR3 region has 14 residues. Germline lookup yields CDR1 SQVTM and CDR2 ANQGSEA. CDR3 loop: CSVGGTGGRYEQYF. CDR3 bases: TGCAGCGTTGGCGGGACAGGGGGAAGGTACGAGCAGTACTTC.